This T cell receptor (beta chain) was captured by sequencing in a study of shared clonotypes between healthy human individuals. Every subset had its genomic DNA shared out evenly among several immunoSEQ plates. Only in-frame clones appear in the TCRdb table, and some are missing; sequencing was by immunoSEQ multiplex PCR. The table shows approximately 840,000 clones, with roughly 96% occurring only once. The naive CD8 population came from CD45RO-negative cells selected for CCR7, without terminally differentiated effector memory CD45RA+ cells. Germline V gene data show CDR1 as DFQATT and CDR2 as SNEGSKA (reference sequence). V lost 8 bases and J lost 6, with 11 bases in between. This CDR3 spans 10 amino acids.

This TCR came from a man younger than 40 in good health. Sequences were obtained from naive CD8+ T cells sorted from blood. V gene TRBV20-1 combines with J gene TRBJ2-7; D possibly corresponds to TRBD1 (6 bases). CDR3 in amino acids: CSTDRLEQYF. The CDR3 bases are TGCAGTACAGACAGGCTCGAGCAGTACTTC.